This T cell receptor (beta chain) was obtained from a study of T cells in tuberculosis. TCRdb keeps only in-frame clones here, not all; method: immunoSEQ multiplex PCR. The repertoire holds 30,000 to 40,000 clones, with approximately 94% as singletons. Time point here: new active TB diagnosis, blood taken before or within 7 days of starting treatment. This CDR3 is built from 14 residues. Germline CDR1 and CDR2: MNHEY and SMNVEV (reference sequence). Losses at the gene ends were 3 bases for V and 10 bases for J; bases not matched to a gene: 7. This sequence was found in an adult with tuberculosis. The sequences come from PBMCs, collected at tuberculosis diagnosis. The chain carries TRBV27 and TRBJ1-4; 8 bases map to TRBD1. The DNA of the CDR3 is TGTGCCAGCAGTTTTGGGGCAGGGGGCGGAAAACTGTTTTTT. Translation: CASSFGAGGGKLFF.